This T cell receptor (beta chain) was sequenced during a study of blood T cells in healthy people across ages (dated by TCRdb to between 2014 and 2017). About the investigation overall: In model experiments, template switching captured about one uniquely barcoded TCR beta cDNA molecule for every two T cells. To avoid experimental bias, donors of different ages were distributed randomly across sequencing lanes. Age-related changes in TCR beta repertoire diversity were measured in the study by deep sequencing normalized with unique cDNA molecular identifiers. The study analyzed two additional independent replicas of 1 million unique cDNA reads from the same blood draw for two donors, one aged 18 to 30 and one aged 80 or older. Donors were grouped into four age groups: young (average about 15 years), middle-aged (39), aged (62) and long-lived (around 80). General study outcomes and caveats: Compared with the aged group, the long-lived group had more naive CD4+ T cells, fewer expanded clones and increased TCR diversity, suggesting age selection. Observed TCR beta diversity per million T cells fell roughly linearly with age, and a significant reduction was already apparent by age roughly 40. Estimates of total diversity based on one million sequenced T cells were regarded as lower bounds and as underestimates. Because profiling used bulk unsorted PBMCs, naive and antigen-experienced compartments could not be compared conclusively. There was a strong correlation between observed TCR beta diversity and the percentage of naive T cells measured by flow cytometry. Because the CMV infection status of the donors was unknown, age-related changes in expanded clonotypes may potentially have been confounded.

The 39 donors, aged roughly 6 to 90 years, were systemically healthy Caucasian individuals from Russia. Each donor gave ten milliliters of peripheral blood, drawn into EDTA-treated Vacutainer tubes. PBMCs were isolated by Ficoll-Paque density-gradient centrifugation, with at least 6 million obtained per sample. Trizol reagent was used to extract total RNA from PBMCs, with at least 5 micrograms per sample. For every donor, an aliquot of PBMCs went through flow cytometry to measure the percentages of naive CD45RAhigh/CD27high T cells. The method behind the library was 5' RACE. The run used an Illumina HiSeq 2500. The second PCR ran for roughly 7 to 12 cycles and used a J-beta primer mix along with a sample-barcoded 5' primer. A template-switch 5' adaptor carrying 12 random nucleotides introduced a unique molecular identifier onto each TCR beta cDNA molecule. Each sample yielded at least 3 million CDR3-containing paired-end reads. First-strand cDNA was synthesized from all RNA with the Mint cDNA synthesis kit, primed by a TRBC-specific oligonucleotide. After uracil-DNA glycosylase treatment, a first 18-cycle PCR used universal primers M1SS and BC2_uni_R on all cDNA. Per the authors' processing: For normalization, 1 million high-quality reads, each with a distinct molecular identifier, were randomly selected from each sample. Instead of being binned into consensus sequences, reads that shared molecular identifiers were thrown out. MiTCR, run with a Q25 quality threshold and the strictest error-elimination algorithm, handled CDR3 identification, clonotype clustering and error correction. A nonparametric unseen species model with Euler transformation was used to estimate a lower bound on total TCR beta diversity. In TCRdb, the public reads were trimmed at Q25 with fastp and aligned with MiXCR, with productive beta chains retained. A single entry per CDR3 protein holds the most common genes and DNA from its merged rows. The V and J calls were determined by TCRdb, not by the authors. This sample gives over a million distinct CDR3 sequences in total; approximately 42% of them show up just once. Of the sample, less than 5% is held by the ten largest clones.

As for this clonotype: It has no known antigen specificity. The record has no base qualities; no much larger clone is one base away.

The CDR3 sequence holds 16 residues, the cysteine and phenylalanine included. CDR3 DNA is the only sequence kept; it has 48 bases, read in frame from the first base. Trimmed from V: 5 bases; trimmed from J: 1 base; junction bases lacking a gene match: 10. CDR1 and CDR2, looked up from the germline V gene, are SGDLS and YYNGEE. The rearrangement combines TRBV9 with TRBJ1-1; TRBD1 agrees with 8 junctional bases. This receptor was obtained from a woman under 30 in good health. Sequenced: blood. The CDR3: CASSPDRVWKNTEAFF. The DNA is as follows: TGTGCCAGCAGTCCGGACAGGGTGTGGAAGAACACTGAAGCTTTCTTT.